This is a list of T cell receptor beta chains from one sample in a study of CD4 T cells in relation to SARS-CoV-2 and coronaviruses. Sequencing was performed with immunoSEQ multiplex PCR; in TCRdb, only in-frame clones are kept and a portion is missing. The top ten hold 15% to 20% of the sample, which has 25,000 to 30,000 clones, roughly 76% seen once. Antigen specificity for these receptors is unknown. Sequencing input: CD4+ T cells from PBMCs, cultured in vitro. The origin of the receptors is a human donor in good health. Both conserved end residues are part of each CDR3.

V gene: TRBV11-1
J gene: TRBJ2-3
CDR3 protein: CASSLAPNPTDTQYF

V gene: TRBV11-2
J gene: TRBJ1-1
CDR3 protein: CASSSLARTEAFF

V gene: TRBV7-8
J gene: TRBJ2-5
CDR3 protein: CASSLALPGQETQYF

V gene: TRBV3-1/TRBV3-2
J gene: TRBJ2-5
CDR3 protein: CASSQGRQETQYF

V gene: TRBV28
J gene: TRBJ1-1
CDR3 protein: CASKERMNTEAFF

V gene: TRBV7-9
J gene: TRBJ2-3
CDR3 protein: CASSVRDSGTDTQYF

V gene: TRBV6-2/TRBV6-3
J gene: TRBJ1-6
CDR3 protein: CASSWPFLSPLHF

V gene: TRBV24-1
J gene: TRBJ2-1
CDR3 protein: CATSAPGRNEQFF

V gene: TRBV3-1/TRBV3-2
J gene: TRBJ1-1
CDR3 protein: CASSQDGGGPTEAFF

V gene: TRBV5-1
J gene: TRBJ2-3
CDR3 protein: CASSSQGTDTQYF

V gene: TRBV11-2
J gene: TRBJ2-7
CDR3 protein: CASSSLRTYEQYF

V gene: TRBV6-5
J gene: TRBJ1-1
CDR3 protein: CASTDLWAGGGEAFF

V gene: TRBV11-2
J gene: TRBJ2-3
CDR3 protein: CASSLVDPLGLTQYF

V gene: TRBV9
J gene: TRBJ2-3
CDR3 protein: CASSERASGREGDTQYF

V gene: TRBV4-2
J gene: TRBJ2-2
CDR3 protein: CASSQEGPGGVNTGELFF

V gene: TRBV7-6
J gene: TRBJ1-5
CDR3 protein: CASSLGKGWVDRGVPWPQHF

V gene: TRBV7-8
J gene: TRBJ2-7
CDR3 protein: CASSLNPSGSSDEQYF

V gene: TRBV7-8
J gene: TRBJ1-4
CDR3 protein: CASSPTETEKLFF

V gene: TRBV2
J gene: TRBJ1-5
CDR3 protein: CASTDSFGQPQHF

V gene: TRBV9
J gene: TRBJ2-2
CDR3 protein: CASSIGLAATGELFF

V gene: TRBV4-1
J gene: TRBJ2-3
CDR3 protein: CASSRLGGAGDTQYF

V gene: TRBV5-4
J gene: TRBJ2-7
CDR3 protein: CASSNRDRAEQYF

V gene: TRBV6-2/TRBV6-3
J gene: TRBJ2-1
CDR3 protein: CASSYAGLGRSNEQFF

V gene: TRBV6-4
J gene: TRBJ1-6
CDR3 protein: CASSEDRRSSPLHF

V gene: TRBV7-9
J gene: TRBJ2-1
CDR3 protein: CASRSTTGGGEQFF

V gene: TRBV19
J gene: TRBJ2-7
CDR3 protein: CASRANSYEQYF

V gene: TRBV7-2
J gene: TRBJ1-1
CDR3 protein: CASRQGNTEAFF

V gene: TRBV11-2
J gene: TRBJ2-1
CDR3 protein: CASSLRVGGRNEQFF

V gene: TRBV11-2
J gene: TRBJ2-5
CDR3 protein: CASSPGEGRKETQYF

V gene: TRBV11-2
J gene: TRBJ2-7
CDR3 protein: CASRSLAGAYEQYF

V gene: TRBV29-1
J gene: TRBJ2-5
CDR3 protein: CSVVLPSKTQYF

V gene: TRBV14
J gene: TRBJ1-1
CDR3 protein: CASSQDRRGNTEAFF

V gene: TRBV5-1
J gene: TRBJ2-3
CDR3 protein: CASSSTSGASTDTQYF

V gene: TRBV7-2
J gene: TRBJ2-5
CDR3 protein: CASREGGVGETQYF

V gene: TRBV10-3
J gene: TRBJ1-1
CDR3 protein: CAISESGVTEAFF

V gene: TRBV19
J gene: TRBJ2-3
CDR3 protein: CASSTPWETDTQYF

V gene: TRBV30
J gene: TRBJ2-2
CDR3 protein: CAFYSGRGTGELFF

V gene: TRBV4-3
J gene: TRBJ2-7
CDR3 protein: CASSRAITGTYEQYF

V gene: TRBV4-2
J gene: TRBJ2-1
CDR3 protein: CASSQHPEGTGYNEQFF

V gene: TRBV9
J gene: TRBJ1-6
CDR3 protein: CASSVQTGTNSPLHF

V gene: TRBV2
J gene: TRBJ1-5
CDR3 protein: CASSDTGSNQPQHF

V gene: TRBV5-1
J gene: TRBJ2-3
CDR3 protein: CASKDSTDTQYF